These T cell receptor beta chains were read from a single sample in a study of blood T cell repertoires in COVID-19. Method: immunoSEQ multiplex PCR; TCRdb's copy keeps in-frame clones and lacks some. The data hold 95,000 to 150,000 clones, with approximately 90% observed a single time. The sample taken for sequencing was peripheral blood. These receptor sequences come from a woman in her fifties or sixties with acute or convalescent COVID-19. Each CDR3 is given with its conserved first and last residue. The D gene is left open where the match is weak. The size entry is marked missing in some rows and otherwise reads once, few, many or a size class.

CDR3 protein: CATSDGKGAQPQHF
CDR3 DNA: TGTGCCACCAGTGATGGAAAGGGGGCGCAGCCCCAGCATTTT
J gene: TRBJ1-5
CDR3 length: 14
clone size: .
V gene: TRBV24-1
D gene: TRBD1

CDR3 protein: CATSDRQGGYTEAFF
CDR3 DNA: TGTGCCACCAGTGATCGACAGGGAGGTTACACTGAAGCTTTCTTT
J gene: TRBJ1-1
CDR3 length: 15
clone size: .
V gene: TRBV24-1
D gene: TRBD1

CDR3 protein: CASSLYRRLYSYEQYF
CDR3 DNA: TGTGCCAGCAGCTTATACAGAAGACTATACTCCTACGAGCAGTACTTC
J gene: TRBJ2-7
CDR3 length: 16
clone size: .
V gene: TRBV11-2
D gene: .

CDR3 protein: CASSAGTGGGYTF
CDR3 DNA: TGTGCCAGCTCAGCTGGGACAGGCGGAGGCTACACCTTC
J gene: TRBJ1-2
CDR3 length: 13
clone size: .
V gene: TRBV18
D gene: TRBD1

CDR3 protein: CAISDPETAQYF
CDR3 DNA: TGTGCCATCAGTGACCCGGAGACGGCCCAGTACTTC
J gene: TRBJ2-5
CDR3 length: 12
clone size: few
V gene: TRBV10-3
D gene: .

CDR3 protein: CASSLSQGDGYTF
CDR3 DNA: TGCGCCAGCAGCTTGAGCCAGGGTGACGGCTACACCTTC
J gene: TRBJ1-2
CDR3 length: 13
clone size: .
V gene: TRBV5-1
D gene: .

CDR3 protein: CSAVDSSYEQYF
CDR3 DNA: TGCAGCGCCGTAGACAGCTCCTACGAGCAGTACTTC
J gene: TRBJ2-7
CDR3 length: 12
clone size: .
V gene: TRBV29-1
D gene: .

CDR3 protein: CASSDQGATGELFF
CDR3 DNA: TGTGCCAGCAGCGATCAGGGGGCGACCGGGGAGCTGTTTTTT
J gene: TRBJ2-2
CDR3 length: 14
clone size: .
V gene: TRBV7-2
D gene: TRBD1

CDR3 protein: CASSLEASSYNEQFF
CDR3 DNA: TGCGCCAGCAGCTTGGAAGCGAGCTCCTACAATGAGCAGTTCTTC
J gene: TRBJ2-1
CDR3 length: 15
clone size: .
V gene: TRBV5-1
D gene: .

CDR3 protein: CASSSPGDRVYGYTF
CDR3 DNA: TGTGCCAGCAGCTCACCGGGGGACAGGGTCTATGGCTACACCTTC
J gene: TRBJ1-2
CDR3 length: 15
clone size: .
V gene: TRBV11-2
D gene: TRBD1

CDR3 protein: CASSYGQDSYEQYF
CDR3 DNA: TGTGCCAGCAGTTACGGACAGGACTCCTACGAGCAGTACTTC
J gene: TRBJ2-7
CDR3 length: 14
clone size: .
V gene: TRBV6-5
D gene: TRBD1

CDR3 protein: CASSFITSGGYHEQYF
CDR3 DNA: TGTGCCAGCAGCTTCATTACTAGCGGGGGTTACCACGAGCAGTACTTC
J gene: TRBJ2-7
CDR3 length: 16
clone size: .
V gene: TRBV5-6
D gene: TRBD2

CDR3 protein: CATSAGDGLYEQYF
CDR3 DNA: TGTGCCACCAGTGCCGGAGACGGACTCTACGAGCAGTACTTC
J gene: TRBJ2-7
CDR3 length: 14
clone size: .
V gene: TRBV24-1
D gene: .

CDR3 protein: CASSFRGLSGYTF
CDR3 DNA: TGTGCCAGCAGTTTCAGGGGGCTAAGTGGCTACACCTTC
J gene: TRBJ1-2
CDR3 length: 13
clone size: .
V gene: TRBV12-3/TRBV12-4
D gene: TRBD1

CDR3 protein: CASSLRGGPFSYEQYF
CDR3 DNA: TGTGCCAGCAGCTTAAGAGGCGGGCCGTTCTCCTACGAGCAGTACTTC
J gene: TRBJ2-7
CDR3 length: 16
clone size: .
V gene: TRBV7-6
D gene: .

CDR3 protein: CAIMAGGSSYNEQFF
CDR3 DNA: TGTGCCATCATGGCGGGAGGTAGCTCCTACAATGAGCAGTTCTTC
J gene: TRBJ2-1
CDR3 length: 15
clone size: .
V gene: TRBV10-3
D gene: TRBD2

CDR3 protein: CASSVGALHGYTF
CDR3 DNA: TGTGCCAGCAGTGTGGGGGCACTCCATGGCTACACCTTC
J gene: TRBJ1-2
CDR3 length: 13
clone size: .
V gene: TRBV2
D gene: .

CDR3 protein: CASSPGQGKLFF
CDR3 DNA: TGTGCCAGCAGCCCCGGACAGGGAAAACTGTTTTTT
J gene: TRBJ1-4
CDR3 length: 12
clone size: once
V gene: TRBV7-2
D gene: TRBD1

CDR3 protein: CASSGIWAEKLFF
CDR3 DNA: TGTGCCAGCTCAGGCATCTGGGCTGAAAAACTGTTTTTT
J gene: TRBJ1-4
CDR3 length: 13
clone size: once
V gene: TRBV18
D gene: .

CDR3 protein: CASSYMREETQYF
CDR3 DNA: TGTGCCAGCAGTTACATGAGAGAAGAGACCCAGTACTTC
J gene: TRBJ2-5
CDR3 length: 13
clone size: .
V gene: TRBV6-2/TRBV6-3
D gene: .

CDR3 protein: CASRSMATFYEQYF
CDR3 DNA: TGTGCCAGCAGATCCATGGCCACATTCTACGAGCAGTACTTC
J gene: TRBJ2-7
CDR3 length: 14
clone size: .
V gene: TRBV27
D gene: .

CDR3 protein: CAWSNGGLGNTIYF
CDR3 DNA: TGTGCCTGGAGTAACGGGGGGCTTGGAAACACCATATATTTT
J gene: TRBJ1-3
CDR3 length: 14
clone size: .
V gene: TRBV30
D gene: .

CDR3 protein: CASSQHSGGRYNEQFF
CDR3 DNA: TGTGCCAGCAGCCAACATAGCGGGGGGCGGTACAATGAGCAGTTCTTC
J gene: TRBJ2-1
CDR3 length: 16
clone size: .
V gene: TRBV3-1/TRBV3-2
D gene: TRBD2

CDR3 protein: CAISESFGNQPQHF
CDR3 DNA: TGTGCCATCAGTGAGTCGTTCGGCAATCAGCCCCAGCATTTT
J gene: TRBJ1-5
CDR3 length: 14
clone size: .
V gene: TRBV10-3
D gene: .

CDR3 protein: CASSWDRGRDGELFF
CDR3 DNA: TGTGCCAGCAGTTGGGACAGGGGGCGGGACGGGGAGCTGTTTTTT
J gene: TRBJ2-2
CDR3 length: 15
clone size: .
V gene: TRBV2
D gene: TRBD1

CDR3 protein: CASSAGLAGVNEQFF
CDR3 DNA: TGTGCCAGCAGCGCCGGACTAGCGGGAGTAAATGAGCAGTTCTTC
J gene: TRBJ2-1
CDR3 length: 15
clone size: .
V gene: TRBV11-2
D gene: TRBD2

CDR3 protein: CASSLGEATEAFF
CDR3 DNA: TGCGCCAGCAGCTTGGGAGAAGCCACTGAAGCTTTCTTT
J gene: TRBJ1-1
CDR3 length: 13
clone size: once
V gene: TRBV5-1
D gene: .

CDR3 protein: CASSFRDRGLETQYF
CDR3 DNA: TGTGCCAGCAGCTTCCGGGACAGGGGGCTTGAGACCCAGTACTTC
J gene: TRBJ2-5
CDR3 length: 15
clone size: once
V gene: TRBV11-2
D gene: TRBD1

CDR3 protein: CAIRKDTGLVNEQFF
CDR3 DNA: TGTGCCATCAGAAAAGATACAGGGTTGGTTAATGAGCAGTTCTTC
J gene: TRBJ2-1
CDR3 length: 15
clone size: .
V gene: TRBV10-3
D gene: .

CDR3 protein: CASSFQATTADTQYF
CDR3 DNA: TGTGCCAGCAGCTTCCAGGCTACCACTGCAGATACGCAGTATTTT
J gene: TRBJ2-3
CDR3 length: 15
clone size: .
V gene: TRBV7-3
D gene: .

CDR3 protein: CASRPGLAGGKPNYEQYF
CDR3 DNA: TGCGCCAGCAGACCAGGACTAGCGGGGGGGAAACCGAACTACGAGCAGTACTTC
J gene: TRBJ2-7
CDR3 length: 18
clone size: .
V gene: TRBV10-1
D gene: TRBD2

CDR3 protein: CASSPGGGENTEAFF
CDR3 DNA: TGTGCCAGCTCACCCGGGGGGGGAGAGAACACTGAAGCTTTCTTT
J gene: TRBJ1-1
CDR3 length: 15
clone size: .
V gene: TRBV18
D gene: .

CDR3 protein: CASSFGEQGGEQYF
CDR3 DNA: TGTGCCAGCAGCTTCGGTGAACAGGGCGGCGAGCAGTACTTC
J gene: TRBJ2-7
CDR3 length: 14
clone size: .
V gene: TRBV11-2
D gene: .

CDR3 protein: CASSLDSGGAQETQYF
CDR3 DNA: TGTGCCAGCAGCTTAGATAGCGGGGGGGCCCAGGAGACCCAGTACTTC
J gene: TRBJ2-5
CDR3 length: 16
clone size: .
V gene: TRBV7-8
D gene: TRBD2

CDR3 protein: CASSVVAGFSYEQYF
CDR3 DNA: TGTGCCAGCAGCGTAGTAGCGGGGTTCTCCTACGAGCAGTACTTC
J gene: TRBJ2-7
CDR3 length: 15
clone size: few
V gene: TRBV5-6
D gene: TRBD2

CDR3 protein: CASSLERGPYEQYF
CDR3 DNA: TGTGCCAGCAGCTTGGAGCGGGGCCCCTACGAGCAGTACTTC
J gene: TRBJ2-7
CDR3 length: 14
clone size: few
V gene: TRBV7-2
D gene: TRBD2

CDR3 protein: CSAIQVGGYTF
CDR3 DNA: TGCAGTGCCATCCAGGTGGGCGGCTACACCTTC
J gene: TRBJ1-2
CDR3 length: 11
clone size: .
V gene: TRBV20-1
D gene: .

CDR3 protein: CASSAGTVNEQFF
CDR3 DNA: TGTGCCAGCAGCGCCGGGACAGTAAATGAGCAGTTCTTC
J gene: TRBJ2-1
CDR3 length: 13
clone size: .
V gene: TRBV9
D gene: TRBD1